The 6 T cell receptor beta chains reported below all come from one sample, sequenced in a study of Graves' ophthalmopathy and Graves' hyperthyroidism. As the template, RNA transcripts were used to amplify TCR beta CDR3 regions. Investigators did first-round RT-PCR with HTBI primers, then second-round multiplex PCR. MiXCR, run by TCRdb on the multiplex PCR reads, gives a single entry per CDR3 protein. The table lists some 520,000 distinct CDR3 sequences, around an eighth of them singletons. Sequencing input: blood. The origin of the receptors is a woman in her twenties or thirties with Graves' ophthalmopathy.

This clonotype was detected many times. The J gene is TRBJ1-2, the V gene TRBV6-1; D uncertain. Germline CDR1 MNHNS, CDR2 SASEGT. This CDR3 is built from 13 residues. The ends were cut back, 10 bases at V and 5 bases at J, with 17 bases in the middle. The CDR3 region has the DNA TGTGCCACCTCCCCGGCAGGAGGGTATGGCTACACCTTC. It is translated as CATSPAGGYGYTF.

This clonotype was detected ten times or more. The rearrangement links TRBV28 to TRBJ1-5, with D possibly being TRBD1 (6 bases). V shed 6 bases and J shed 4 bases, with 19 bases lying between them. This CDR3 contains 16 residues. Germline CDR1 reads MDHEN; CDR2 reads SYDVKM. The CDR3 DNA reads TGTGCCAGCAGGCCGAACCCCGGGGGCCGGAATCAGCCCCAGCATTTT. It codes for CASRPNPGGRNQPQHF. Combining the CDR3 with reference TRBV28 and TRBJ1-5 gives the whole variable domain DVKVTQSSRYLVKRTGEKVFLECVQDMDHENMFWYRQDPGLGLRLIYFSYDVKMKEKGDIPEGYSVSREKKERFSLILESASTNQTSMYLCASRPNPGGRNQPQHFGDGTRLSIL.

This clonotype showed up many times. The chain has TRBV27 and TRBJ1-1, with no clear D. In germline, CDR1 is MNHEY, CDR2 SMNVEV (reference sequence). The V and J ends lost 7 bases and 2 bases respectively, with 14 bases between them. The CDR3 sequence is 14 residues long. Written as DNA, the CDR3 is TGTGCCAGCAATAAACCGGGAGCTAACACTGAAGCTTTCTTT. Amino acids: CASNKPGANTEAFF.

The sample holds many counts of this clonotype. The chain employs TRBV7-8 and TRBJ2-7; tentatively, D is TRBD1 (6 bases). The CDR3 has 14 residues. Germline V gene lookup returns CDR1 SGHVS and CDR2 FQNEAQ. V was cut by 6 bases and J by 0 bases, with 12 bases left in between. The CDR3 sequence: CASRPRDISYEQYF. Written as DNA, the CDR3 is TGTGCCAGCAGACCTCGGGACATCTCCTACGAGCAGTACTTC.

A note on this clonotype: Being one base from a much bigger clone, this may be a read error. This CDR3 fails to terminate in the conserved phenylalanine or tryptophan, so it likely reflects a read error. The chain recombines TRBV11-2 with TRBJ2-2, with D unresolved. The CDR3 contains 15 residues. Germline V gene data show CDR1 as SGHAT and CDR2 as FQNNGV. CDR3 loop: CASSQYTETGGELFL. For the CDR3, the DNA is TGCGCCAGCAGCCAATATACCGAGACGGGCGGGGAGCTGTTTTTA.

Many counts were recorded for this clonotype. The chain carries TRBV28 and TRBJ1-2; D is unresolved. The CDR3 loop spans 14 amino acids. Germline CDR1 MDHEN, CDR2 SYDVKM. V lost 2 bases to trimming and J lost 0 bases, with 7 bases between them. CDR3 residues: CASSLSLTNYGYTF. The CDR3, as DNA: TGTGCCAGCAGTTTAAGCCTCACTAACTATGGCTACACCTTC.